The 10 T cell receptor beta chains reported below all come from one sample, sequenced in a study of control samples from healthy donors and cancer patients. Generated by immunoSEQ multiplex PCR, the TCRdb table keeps only in-frame clones and is missing some. The sample holds about 180,000 clones, more than 90% seen once. The sequenced sample consisted of blood. Every receptor here comes from a middle-aged woman in good health.

V usage is TRBV2 and J usage is TRBJ2-7; D unclear. CDR3 length: 14 residues. The V end lost 7 bases, the J end lost 2 bases, and 15 bases lay between the germline ends. Germline CDR1 and CDR2: SNHLY and FYNNEI. Here the CDR3 reads CASKGTYSPYEQYF. The CDR3 DNA sequence: TGTGCCAGCAAGGGCACGTACTCCCCCTACGAGCAGTACTTC.

The chain couples TRBV6-5 to TRBJ1-1; no reliable D call. This CDR3 spans 13 amino acids. Germline CDR1 reads MNHEY; CDR2 reads SVGAGI. V gave up 10 bases and J gave up 7 bases, with 19 bases separating them. Written as DNA, the CDR3 is TGTGCCACCGCAATACCTCGGGCACATGAAGCTTTCTTT. This gives the protein CATAIPRAHEAFF.

The J gene is TRBJ1-1, the V gene TRBV25-1, with 9 bases that match TRBD1. Germline V gene data show CDR1 as MGHDK and CDR2 as SYGVNS. V lost 1 base, J lost 3 bases, and 9 bases stayed unmatched. This CDR3 has 17 amino acids. CDR3 bases: TGTGCCAGCAGTGAATTGGGACAGGGCCCCGCGGACACTGAAGCTTTCTTT. Translated, it gives CASSELGQGPADTEAFF.

The CDR3 reads CASSQDNVLAAAEQFF. In DNA form, the CDR3 reads TGTGCCAGCAGCCAAGATAATGTACTAGCTGCGGCTGAGCAGTTCTTC. V and J are TRBV3-1 (or the pseudogene TRBV3-2) and TRBJ2-1, with D maybe TRBD2 (6 bases). This CDR3 has 16 residues. CDR1 is LGHDT, CDR2 YNNKEL, per germline (reference sequence). Trimming cost V 0 bases and J 9 bases, with 18 bases left between them.

This clone was picked up a small number of times. The chain uses TRBV4-2 and TRBJ2-5; D is unclear. The CDR3 is 16 amino acids. The V gene's germline CDR1 is LGHNA and CDR2 YNFKEQ. Trimming cost V 1 base and J 5 bases, with 17 bases left between them. The CDR3 sequence is CASSQGQRSGRETQYF. For the CDR3, the DNA is TGTGCCAGCAGCCAAGGCCAGCGCTCCGGACGGGAGACCCAGTACTTC.

V usage is TRBV9 and J usage is TRBJ2-5; tentatively, D is TRBD1 or TRBD2 (5 bases each). This CDR3 is built from 16 residues. The V end was cut by 0 bases, the J end by 0 bases, with 12 bases between. Per the germline V gene, CDR1 is SGDLS and CDR2 is YYNGEE. In nucleotides, the CDR3 is TGTGCCAGCAGCGTAGAGGCCGGGGCTAACCAAGAGACCCAGTACTTC. Amino acids: CASSVEAGANQETQYF.

This chain connects TRBV11-2 to TRBJ2-5; 8 bases line up with TRBD2. CDR1 and CDR2 (germline): SGHAT, FQNNGV. This CDR3 comprises 14 residues. V shed 5 bases, J shed 5 bases, and the junction held 7 bases outside the gene matches. The DNA of the CDR3 is TGTGCCAGCAGCCAAATTCGGGGGGGGGAGACCCAGTACTTC. This encodes CASSQIRGGETQYF.

In its sample, this clone was seen a few times. The chain couples TRBV5-1 to TRBJ1-3; D possibly corresponds to TRBD1 (6 bases). V was trimmed by 4 bases and J by 4 bases, leaving 15 bases between them. This CDR3 spans 15 amino acids. CDR1 is SGHRS and CDR2 is YFSETQ in the germline V gene. The CDR3 is CASSPGRTEGNTIYF. The DNA of the CDR3 is TGCGCCAGCAGCCCGGGCCGGACAGAAGGAAACACCATATATTTT.

The chain carries TRBV27 and TRBJ2-7, with D tentatively TRBD1 (5 bases). There are 15 residues in the CDR3. V was clipped by 5 bases and J by 3 bases, with 17 bases between them. From germline, CDR1 is MNHEY and CDR2 SMNVEV (reference sequence). As DNA, the CDR3 is TGTGCCAGCAGTCCAGGGCCTTGGGTTAACTACGAGCAGTACTTC. Protein sequence: CASSPGPWVNYEQYF.

The CDR3 region is CASRGVPETQYF. The CDR3 region has the DNA TGTGCCAGCAGGGGAGTACCAGAGACCCAGTACTTC. The gene calls are TRBV2 and TRBJ2-5, with D possibly being TRBD2 (5 bases). CDR1 SNHLY and CDR2 FYNNEI come from the germline V gene. Trimming removed 6 bases from V and 4 bases from J, with 9 bases in between. CDR3 size: 12 residues.